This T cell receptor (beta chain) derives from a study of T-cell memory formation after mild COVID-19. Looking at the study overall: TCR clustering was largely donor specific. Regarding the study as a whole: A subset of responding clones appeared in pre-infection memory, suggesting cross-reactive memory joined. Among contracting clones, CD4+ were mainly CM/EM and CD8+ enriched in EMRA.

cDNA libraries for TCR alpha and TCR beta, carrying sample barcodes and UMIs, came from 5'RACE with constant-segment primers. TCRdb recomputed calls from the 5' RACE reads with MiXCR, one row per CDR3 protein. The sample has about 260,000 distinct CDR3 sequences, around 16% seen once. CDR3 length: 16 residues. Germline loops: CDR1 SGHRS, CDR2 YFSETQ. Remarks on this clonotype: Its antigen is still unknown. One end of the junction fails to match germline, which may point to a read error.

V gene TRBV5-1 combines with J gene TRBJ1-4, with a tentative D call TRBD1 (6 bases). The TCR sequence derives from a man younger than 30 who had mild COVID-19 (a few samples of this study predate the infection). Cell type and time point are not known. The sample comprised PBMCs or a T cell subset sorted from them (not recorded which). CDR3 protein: CASSLDRVGTNKKLFF. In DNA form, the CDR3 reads TGCGCCAGCAGCTTGGACAGGGTGGGAACTAATAAAAAACTGTTTTTT.